Reported below is one TCR beta chain. Antigen: not known. Some clones are missing from TCRdb's copy, which holds only in-frame ones; the method was immunoSEQ multiplex PCR. The sample includes 150,000 to 200,000 clones, over 85% of them seen just once. This entry belongs to a study of T cell responses to AZD1222 COVID-19 vaccine. Study-wide findings and caveats: A mostly white British donor set with more females was recruited, and clonal diversity was possibly underestimated.

Germline values: CDR1 WSHSY, CDR2 SAAADI. V shed 6 bases and J 4 bases; nucleotides not matched to a gene: 7. The CDR3 is 16 amino acids. The chain recombines TRBV10-2 with TRBJ2-1, with 12 nucleotides matching TRBD2. The TCR sequence derives from an adult who received the MenACWY meningococcal vaccine as a control. The sequencing here drew on peripheral blood, taken 28 days after the second dose of the MenACWY control vaccine. CDR3 sequence reads: CASRALAGGLYNEQFF. In nucleotides, the CDR3 is TGCGCCAGCAGAGCCCTAGCGGGGGGGCTATACAATGAGCAGTTCTTC.